The 11 T cell receptor beta chains below all came from one sample that was sequenced in a study of CD8 T cells in cerebrospinal fluid in Alzheimer's disease. For each CDR3 protein, TCRdb gives one entry from its re-call of the 10x single-cell sequencing reads, without DNA. In total, the table holds a few hundred distinct CDR3 sequences. Source material: cerebrospinal fluid. The receptor source for this set is a human donor in good health.

By frequency, this clonotype is hyperexpanded. This chain uses TRBV7-2 with TRBJ2-7. The germline CDR1 and CDR2 sequences are SGHTA and FQGNSA. The CDR3 has 14 residues. CDR3 amino acids: CASSLEGGYYEQYF.

The chain has TRBV19 and TRBJ1-4. The CDR3 totals 11 residues. The germline V gene has CDR1 LNHDA and CDR2 SQIVND (reference sequence). This chain's CDR3 is CASSINEKLFF.

This clonotype is called medium-sized based on its frequency. CDR3 loop: CASSVAGGEVNEQFF. V and J are TRBV9 and TRBJ2-1; the D gene TCRdb calls, TRBD1, cannot be checked with no DNA. CDR3 size: 15 residues. Per the germline V gene, CDR1 is SGDLS and CDR2 is YYNGEE.

By frequency, this clonotype is hyperexpanded. The gene calls are TRBV20-1 and TRBJ2-7; TCRdb calls TRBD2, which cannot be checked without DNA. Germline lookup yields CDR1 DFQATT and CDR2 SNEGSKA (reference sequence). The CDR3 consists of 16 residues. CDR3 amino acids: CSATNPLDLGPYEQYF.

This clonotype counts as large (0.1 to 1%) by frequency. V and J are TRBV5-6 and TRBJ2-1; as DNA is missing, the TRBD2 call by TCRdb cannot be tested. CDR1 is SGHDT and CDR2 is YYEEEE in the germline V gene. The CDR3 length is 15 residues. This CDR3 is CASSSLAGVRNEQFF.

This clonotype is called hyperexpanded based on its frequency. The V gene is TRBV7-9, the J gene TRBJ2-2; TCRdb outputs TRBD1, but without DNA this stays unchecked. The CDR3 is made up of 17 amino acids. Germline V lookup: CDR1 SEHNR, CDR2 FQNEAQ (reference sequence). CDR3 loop: CASSLAITGGDTGELFF.

According to its frequency, this clonotype is large (0.1 to 1%). This chain joins TRBV18 and TRBJ1-5; there is no DNA to check the TCRdb D call of TRBD1. Germline-derived CDR1 and CDR2 are KGHSH and LQKENI. This CDR3 region has 15 residues. The CDR3 loop reads CASSPDRGGNQPQHF.

The CDR3: CASSYRVNTEAFF. The chain employs TRBV9 and TRBJ1-1; absent DNA, TCRdb's TRBD1 call cannot be checked. Germline V lookup: CDR1 SGDLS, CDR2 YYNGEE. The CDR3 contains 13 residues. Full variable domain (remainder filled in from reference TRBV9 and TRBJ1-1): DSGVTQTPKHLITATGQRVTLRCSPRSGDLSVYWYQQSLDQGLQFLIQYYNGEERAKGNILERFSAQQFPDLHSELNLSSLELGDSALYFCASSYRVNTEAFFGQGTRLTVV.

This clonotype shows up as medium-sized by frequency. The J gene is TRBJ1-1, the V gene TRBV2; the D call of TRBD1 rests on TCRdb alone, since no DNA is present to check it. This CDR3 comprises 13 residues. Germline-derived CDR1 and CDR2 are SNHLY and FYNNEI. The CDR3 sequence: CASSADSNTEAFF.

This clonotype registers hyperexpanded by frequency. This chain uses TRBV3-1 with TRBJ2-5. CDR1 LGHDT and CDR2 YNNKEL come from the germline V gene (reference sequence). The CDR3 runs to 12 residues. CDR3 sequence reads: CASSQVRETQYF.

This clonotype shows up as medium-sized by frequency. The chain employs TRBV19 and TRBJ1-5. CDR3 length: 13 amino acids. The germline CDR1 and CDR2 sequences are LNHDA and SQIVND (reference sequence). CDR3 region: CASSPQINQPQHF.